The 8 T cell receptor beta chains listed next were all sequenced from one sample in a study of T cell repertoires in aging, cancer and after chemotherapy. Amplification of TCR beta used genomic DNA extracted from peripheral blood. Multiplex touch-down PCR with TRB-A/B primers amplified rearranged V-D-J TRB sequences. TCRdb reprocessed the multiplex PCR reads with MiXCR, giving one entry per CDR3 protein. The sample consists of more than 1,200 distinct CDR3 sequences, roughly 22% of them appearing once. Material for sequencing was blood. These receptors were taken from a human donor with a solid tumor.

This clonotype is medium-sized. The DNA of the CDR3 is TGTGCCAGCAGTTCGTCAGGGGCGAACACTGAAGCTTTCTTT. Amino acid sequence: CASSSSGANTEAFF. The rearrangement joins TRBV12-3 or TRBV12-4 to TRBJ1-1; a weak D match, TRBD1 (6 bases). The V end was cut by 4 bases, the J end by 1 base, with 10 bases between. The CDR3 runs 14 residues.

By share of the sample, this clonotype is medium-sized. The genes are TRBV5-4 and TRBJ1-2, with TRBD1 matching over 8 bases. This CDR3 has 15 amino acids. V lost 5 bases and J lost 4; bases outside the gene matches: 10. Germline lookup yields CDR1 SGHNT and CDR2 YYREEE (reference sequence). CDR3 DNA sequence: TGTGCCAGCAGGACACAGGGGGTAAATAGCTATGGCTACACCTTC. As protein: CASRTQGVNSYGYTF.

This clonotype was seen a few times. A clone one base away is much larger, so this may be a read error. This rearrangement joins TRBV4-3 to TRBJ2-7, with D perhaps assigned TRBD1 or TRBD2 (6 bases each). V shed 1 base and J shed 1 base, with 11 bases lying between them. This CDR3 has 15 amino acids. Germline V gives CDR1 LGHNA, CDR2 YSLEER. CDR3 loop: CASSQGGAASYEQYV. Here the CDR3 DNA reads TGCGCCAGCAGCCAAGGGGGGGCGGCTTCCTACGAGCAGTACGTC.

Only a few counts were recorded for this clonotype. The V gene is TRBV20-1, the J gene TRBJ2-5; 11 bases are a match to TRBD2. Germline V lookup: CDR1 DFQATT, CDR2 SNEGSKA (reference sequence). The CDR3 is 14 residues long. Trimming took 6 bases from V and 2 from J; bases not matched to a gene: 5. The CDR3 here is CSARLAGTQETQYF. CDR3 nucleotide sequence: TGCAGTGCAAGACTAGCGGGAACTCAAGAGACCCAGTACTTC.

Sample share makes this clonotype medium-sized (0.01 to 0.1%). The chain has TRBV4-3 and TRBJ2-4, with D perhaps matching TRBD1 (5 bases). V was shortened by 2 bases and J by 0 bases, with 8 bases between the two germline ends. Looked up from germline, CDR1 is LGHNA and CDR2 is YSLEER. This CDR3 spans 15 amino acids. The CDR3 is CASSQRGLAKNIQYF. Written as DNA, the CDR3 is TGCGCCAGCAGCCAAAGGGGTCTAGCCAAAAACATTCAGTACTTC.

Relative to its sample, this clonotype is medium-sized. The rearrangement joins TRBV5-6 to TRBJ2-5; no clear D gene. The CDR3 sequence is 15 residues long. CDR1 and CDR2 (germline): SGHDT, YYEEEE. V was clipped by 4 bases and J by 3 bases, with 16 bases between them. CDR3 nucleotide sequence: TGTGCCAGCAGCCTATATGACCGTGACAAAGAGACCCAGTACTTC. It encodes CASSLYDRDKETQYF. Full variable domain (remainder filled in from reference TRBV5-6 and TRBJ2-5): DAGVTQSPTHLIKTRGQQVTLRCSPKSGHDTVSWYQQALGQGPQFIFQYYEEEERQRGNFPDRFSGHQFPNYSSELNVNALLLGDSALYLCASSLYDRDKETQYFGPGTRLLVL.

This clonotype is large within its sample. This sequence joins TRBV29-1 and TRBJ2-3; D is uncertain. The V end lost 7 bases, the J end lost 1 base, and 18 bases lay between the germline ends. CDR1 and CDR2 (germline): SQVTM, ANQGSEA. The CDR3 has 15 residues. The CDR3 DNA reads as TGCAGCGCTACCATTGGATTAGTGGGCACAGATACGCAGTATTTT. This sequence encodes CSATIGLVGTDTQYF.

This clonotype is deemed medium-sized. This chain connects TRBV6-6 to TRBJ1-6, with D possibly matching TRBD1 (5 bases). The CDR3 covers 14 residues. Germline CDR1 MNHNY, CDR2 SVGAGI (reference sequence). Deletions cut 4 bases from V and 5 bases from J, with 9 bases between. The CDR3 DNA reads TGTGCCAGCAGTTCTGGGGGGGATAATTCACCCCTCCACTTT. This sequence encodes CASSSGGDNSPLHF.